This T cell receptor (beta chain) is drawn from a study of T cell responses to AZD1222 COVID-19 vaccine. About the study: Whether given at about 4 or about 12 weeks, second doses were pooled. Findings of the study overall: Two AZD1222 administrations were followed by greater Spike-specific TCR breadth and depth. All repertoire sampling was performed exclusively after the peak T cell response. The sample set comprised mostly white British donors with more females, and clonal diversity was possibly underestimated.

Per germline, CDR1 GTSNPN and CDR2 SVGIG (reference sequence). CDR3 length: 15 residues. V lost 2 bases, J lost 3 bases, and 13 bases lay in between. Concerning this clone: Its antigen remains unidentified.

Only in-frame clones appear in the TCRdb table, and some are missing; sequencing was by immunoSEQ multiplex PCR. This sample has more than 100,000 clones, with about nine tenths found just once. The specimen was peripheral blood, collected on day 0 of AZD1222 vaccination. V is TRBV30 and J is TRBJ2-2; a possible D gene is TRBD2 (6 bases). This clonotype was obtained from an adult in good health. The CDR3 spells CAWSLGGSDTGELFF. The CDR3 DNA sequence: TGTGCCTGGAGTTTAGGAGGGAGCGACACCGGGGAGCTGTTTTTT. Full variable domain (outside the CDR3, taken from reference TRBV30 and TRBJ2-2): SQTIHQWPATLVQPVGSPLSLECTVEGTSNPNLYWYRQAAGRGLQLLFYSVGIGQISSEVPQNLSASRPQDRQFILSSKKLLLSDSGFYLCAWSLGGSDTGELFFGEGSRLTVL.